What follows are 5 T cell receptor beta chains derived from one specimen sequenced in a study of shared clonotypes between healthy human individuals. TCRdb keeps only in-frame clones here, not all; method: immunoSEQ multiplex PCR. The data contain 2 million to 2.5 million clones, over 90% of them seen just once; the ten biggest clones take up about 0.39%. The material sequenced was naive CD4+ T cells from PBMCs. Stated subset: CD45RA+ positively selected. The origin of the receptors is a man between 18 and 35 years old in good health. Some clones in this sample may be carry-over from other donors' samples.

This clone was observed a single time. This chain connects TRBV4-2 to TRBJ2-6; weak D call: TRBD1 (6 bases). The CDR3 extends over 16 amino acids. The germline V gene encodes CDR1 LGHNA and CDR2 YNFKEQ. The ends were cut back, 4 bases at V and 0 bases at J, with 10 bases in the middle. CDR3 nucleotide sequence: TGTGCCAGCAGCCCGGACAGACTCTCTGGGGCCAACGTCCTGACTTTC. Residues: CASSPDRLSGANVLTF.

The V call is TRBV11-2, the J call TRBJ1-2, with 7 positions matching TRBD1. CDR1 and CDR2 from the germline V gene are SGHAT and FQNNGV. J lost 6 bases, V lost 5 bases, and 12 bases had no gene match. The CDR3 contains 15 residues. CDR3 protein: CASSRTTGDLNGYTF. DNA for the CDR3: TGTGCCAGCAGCCGAACTACAGGGGACTTGAATGGCTACACCTTC. Looking up the rest from reference TRBV11-2 and TRBJ1-2 gives the full variable domain: EAGVAQSPRYKIIEKRQSVAFWCNPISGHATLYWYQQILGQGPKLLIQFQNNGVVDDSQLPKDRFSAERLKGVDSTLKIQPAKLEDSAVYLCASSRTTGDLNGYTFGSGTRLTVV.

The V call is TRBV2, the J call TRBJ2-5; TRBD2 might be the D (7 bases). The germline V and J ends were trimmed by 6 bases and 5 bases, with 13 bases remaining between them. The CDR3 consists of 13 residues. Germline CDR1 reads SNHLY; CDR2 reads FYNNEI. The CDR3 nucleotides read TGTGCCAGCAGGGCTAGGGGGGGGGAGACCCAGTACTTC. This encodes CASRARGGETQYF. Together with reference TRBV2 and TRBJ2-5, the CDR3 gives the full variable domain: EPEVTQTPSHQVTQMGQEVILRCVPISNHLYFYWYRQILGQKVEFLVSFYNNEISEKSEIFDDQFSVERPDGSNFTLKIRSTKLEDSAMYFCASRARGGETQYFGPGTRLLVL.

The rearrangement joins TRBV25-1 to TRBJ2-1; D gene ambiguous. Germline loops: CDR1 MGHDK, CDR2 SYGVNS. The CDR3 covers 11 residues. Deletions cut 6 bases from V and 11 bases from J, with 11 bases between. CDR3 nucleotide sequence: TGTGCCAGCAGCTTACCGGAGAAGCAGTTCTTC. This gives the protein CASSLPEKQFF.

The chain links TRBV14 to TRBJ2-6; D possibly uses TRBD1 or TRBD2 (5 bases each). This CDR3 contains 16 residues. The ends were cut back, 4 bases at V and 2 bases at J, with 12 bases in the middle. Germline V gene sequence: CDR1 SGHDN, CDR2 FVKESK. The CDR3: CASSRTRGTGANVLTF. CDR3 nucleotides: TGTGCCAGCAGCCGGACGAGGGGAACTGGGGCCAACGTCCTGACTTTC.